These 18 T cell receptor beta chains were all obtained from the same sample, sequenced in a study of T-cell memory formation after mild COVID-19. TCRdb recomputed calls from the 5' RACE reads with MiXCR, one row per CDR3 protein. The repertoire includes hundreds of thousands of distinct CDR3 sequences, roughly 24% of them detected once, and roughly 8.7% sits in the top ten. Specimen: PBMCs or a T cell subset sorted from them (not recorded which). The receptors derive from an adult woman who had mild COVID-19 (a few samples of this study predate the infection). Cell type and time point are not known.

This clonotype was seen a handful of times. The V and J genes are TRBV10-2 and TRBJ1-1; D may be TRBD1 (6 bases). Trimming cost V 7 bases and J 0 bases, with 9 bases left between them. The CDR3 has 13 amino acids. From germline, CDR1 is WSHSY and CDR2 SAAADI. The CDR3 loop is CASTGAMNTEAFF. CDR3 nucleotides: TGCGCCAGCACAGGGGCCATGAACACTGAAGCTTTCTTT.

The chain links TRBV7-3 to TRBJ2-1; 11 nucleotides line up with TRBD2. V gave up 5 bases and J gave up 8 bases; unmatched junction bases: 8. Looked up from germline, CDR1 is SGHTA and CDR2 is FQGTGA. The CDR3 loop spans 15 amino acids. The DNA for the CDR3 is TGTGCCAGCAGCAGATTTAGCGGGGGGGCGGATGAGCAGTTCTTC. Translation: CASSRFSGGADEQFF.

This rearrangement joins TRBV6-2 or TRBV6-3 to TRBJ2-3; the match to TRBD2 covers 12 bases. The CDR3 extends over 14 amino acids. V lost 5 bases, J lost 14 bases, and 11 bases stayed unmatched. Germline loops: CDR1 MNHEY, CDR2 SVGEGT. This CDR3 reads CASSSPGLAGIWYF. Here the CDR3 DNA reads TGTGCCAGCAGTAGTCCGGGACTAGCGGGCATATGGTATTTT.

The genes are TRBV7-2 and TRBJ2-3; TRBD2 aligns across 13 bases. This CDR3 has 16 amino acids. CDR1 and CDR2 (germline): SGHTA, FQGNSA. The V segment lost 0 bases and the J segment 7 bases; nucleotides outside the gene matches: 4. The CDR3, as DNA: TGTGCCAGCAGCTTAGCACTAGCGGGGGGGCGAAATACGCAGTATTTT. Translation gives CASSLALAGGRNTQYF.

This clonotype showed up just a few times. The V call is TRBV13, the J call TRBJ1-2; TRBD1 might be the D (5 bases). Trimming took off 4 bases at V and 0 bases at J, with 12 bases between the two ends. Germline loops: CDR1 PRHDT, CDR2 FYEKMQ (reference sequence). The CDR3 consists of 15 residues. The CDR3 nucleotides are TGTGCCAGCAGCTACCGAGGGGACGCTAACTATGGCTACACCTTC. This sequence encodes CASSYRGDANYGYTF.

The chain uses TRBV28 and TRBJ2-3, with TRBD2 as a possible D gene (6 bases). The V end was cut by 8 bases, the J end by 8 bases, with 8 bases between. The CDR3 contains 10 residues. Germline V gives CDR1 MDHEN, CDR2 SYDVKM. The CDR3 DNA sequence: TGTGCCAGCCTGGGGGGTACGCAGTATTTT. It codes for CASLGGTQYF.

The gene calls are TRBV5-5 and TRBJ1-6; D not certain. This CDR3 comprises 15 residues. The V and J ends lost 4 bases and 5 bases respectively, with 13 bases between them. Germline CDR1 reads SGHKS; CDR2 reads YYEKEE (reference sequence). CDR3 sequence: CASSGRTVDNSPLHF. CDR3 sequence (DNA): TGTGCCAGCAGCGGCCGGACGGTAGATAATTCACCCCTCCACTTT.

The rearrangement links TRBV9 to TRBJ2-3, with D unclear. The V end lost 0 bases, the J end lost 5 bases, and 13 bases lay between the germline ends. Germline values: CDR1 SGDLS, CDR2 YYNGEE. This CDR3 comprises 15 residues. CDR3 loop: CASSVEPSTLDTQYF. The CDR3 bases are TGTGCCAGCAGCGTAGAACCTAGTACCTTAGATACGCAGTATTTT.

The chain carries TRBV5-1 and TRBJ2-5, with 8 bases matching TRBD2. The CDR3 spans 15 residues. The germline gives CDR1 SGHRS, CDR2 YFSETQ. Losses at the gene ends were 0 bases for V and 2 bases for J; bases not matched to a gene: 3. The CDR3 reads CASSLGGGRQETQYF. The CDR3 region has the DNA TGCGCCAGCAGCTTGGGCGGCGGGAGGCAAGAGACCCAGTACTTC.

This clonotype was seen once. This chain joins TRBV20-1 and TRBJ1-2, with 7 positions matching TRBD1. CDR3 size: 13 residues. CDR1 and CDR2 from the germline V gene are DFQATT and SNEGSKA (reference sequence). Losses at the gene ends were 4 bases for V and 2 bases for J; bases not matched to a gene: 4. CDR3 in DNA: TGCAGTGCTACCACAGGGGCCAACTATGGCTACACCTTC. Translating gives CSATTGANYGYTF.

V and J are TRBV30 and TRBJ2-2, with 7 bases identical to TRBD1. CDR1 GTSNPN and CDR2 SVGIG come from the germline V gene (reference sequence). With V trimmed by 0 bases and J by 1 base, 5 bases remained unmatched. CDR3 length equals 16 residues. The CDR3 here is CAWSVHRGENTGELFF. The CDR3 DNA reads TGTGCCTGGAGTGTACACAGGGGCGAGAACACCGGGGAGCTGTTTTTT.

The rearrangement uses TRBV24-1 and TRBJ1-2; the D is unclear. The CDR3 is made up of 13 amino acids. Germline V gene data show CDR1 as KGHDR and CDR2 as SFDVKD. Deletions cut 0 bases from V and 7 bases from J, with 8 bases between. As DNA, the CDR3 is TGTGCCACCAGTGATTTGCATAGTGGTGGCTACACCTTC. This encodes CATSDLHSGGYTF.

The chain is built from TRBV4-1 and TRBJ2-2; D remains unclear. Germline CDR1 MGHRA, CDR2 YSYEKL. The CDR3 totals 15 residues. Trimming removed 6 bases at V and 1 base at J, with 12 bases between. DNA of the CDR3: TGCGCCAGCAGTCCGTTTGTTAGGAACACCGGGGAGCTGTTTTTT. As protein: CASSPFVRNTGELFF.

This sequence joins TRBV7-3 and TRBJ2-3; D remains unclear. Germline V gives CDR1 SGHTA, CDR2 FQGTGA. Trimming removed 2 bases at V and 2 bases at J, with 5 bases between. The CDR3 covers 13 residues. The CDR3 region is CASSLLTTDTQYF. The CDR3 DNA sequence: TGTGCCAGCAGCTTACTTACCACAGATACGCAGTATTTT.

This chain links TRBV5-1 with TRBJ2-5; 10 nucleotides match TRBD2. V shed 1 base, J shed 3 bases, and the junction held 6 bases outside the gene matches. Germline CDR1 is SGHRS and CDR2 is YFSETQ. The CDR3 contains 16 residues. CDR3 nucleotide sequence: TGCGCCAGCAGCTTGACTAGCGGGGCTATTAAAGAGACCCAGTACTTC. This encodes CASSLTSGAIKETQYF.

The J gene is TRBJ2-7, the V gene TRBV12-3 or TRBV12-4, with D perhaps TRBD1 (6 bases). This CDR3 comprises 13 residues. V lost 3 bases and J 5 bases, leaving 11 bases between the germline ends. The CDR3 reads CASSFLGADEQYF. CDR3 DNA: TGTGCCAGCAGTTTTCTGGGGGCAGACGAGCAGTACTTC.

V is TRBV5-6 and J is TRBJ2-3; 11 positions match TRBD1. The V gene end was trimmed by 0 bases and the J gene end by 6 bases; junction bases not matched to a gene: 9. CDR1 is SGHDT and CDR2 is YYEEEE in the germline V gene. CDR3 length: 17 residues. CDR3 DNA: TGTGCCAGCAGCTTGGGCTTCTGGACAGGGGGCTCGGATACGCAGTATTTT. Amino acids: CASSLGFWTGGSDTQYF.

A few counts support this clonotype. The V and J genes are TRBV12-3 or TRBV12-4 and TRBJ1-1; D is uncertain. Trimming left V 4 bases short and J 0 bases short, with 9 bases between. This CDR3 has 14 amino acids. In DNA form, the CDR3 reads TGTGCCAGCAGTTATCATGGTATGAACACTGAAGCTTTCTTT. This translates into CASSYHGMNTEAFF.